These 5 T cell receptor beta chains were sequenced from one sample in a study of CD8+ T cells in alopecia areata. It was cDNA, reverse transcribed from extracted RNA, that served as the sequencing template. Sequenced by immunoSEQ multiplex PCR; TCRdb stores in-frame clones only, minus some. The sample includes roughly 100,000 clones, around 84% of them seen just once. The treatment was: oral pan-JAK inhibitor, 5-10 mg twice daily. The source material was CD8+ T cells sorted from blood, sampled at week 34, from a patient treated with tofacitinib. These receptors came from a human donor with alopecia areata.

This clone turned up a few times. This chain joins TRBV6-1 and TRBJ2-3; 13 bases line up with TRBD2. There are 15 residues in the CDR3. Germline values: CDR1 MNHNS, CDR2 SASEGT. The J segment lost 1 base and the V segment lost 7 bases, leaving 2 bases of the junction unmatched. CDR3 region: CASIGLAGGTDTQYF. In DNA, the CDR3 is TGTGCCAGCATTGGACTAGCGGGAGGCACAGATACGCAGTATTTT.

The gene calls are TRBV7-2 and TRBJ2-7, with D unresolved. V gave up 1 base and J gave up 2 bases, with 12 bases separating them. The CDR3 length is 15 residues. Germline CDR1 is SGHTA and CDR2 is FQGNSA. The CDR3 region has the DNA TGTGCCAGCAGCTTAGGACGAGCGCTGGCCTACGAGCAGTACTTC. This encodes CASSLGRALAYEQYF. The full variable domain, rest sourced from reference TRBV7-2 and TRBJ2-7, is GAGVSQSPSNKVTEKGKDVELRCDPISGHTALYWYRQSLGQGLEFLIYFQGNSAPDKSGLPSDRFSAERTGGSVSTLTIQRTQQEDSAVYLCASSLGRALAYEQYFGPGTRLTVT.

This chain connects TRBV5-6 to TRBJ2-7, with D perhaps TRBD2 (6 bases). V shed 3 bases and J shed 6 bases, with 16 bases lying between them. CDR1 and CDR2 from the germline V gene are SGHDT and YYEEEE. The CDR3 has 14 amino acids. CDR3 protein: CASSSGVTNSEQYF. In nucleotides, the CDR3 is TGTGCCAGCAGCTCGGGGGTCACTAACTCCGAGCAGTACTTC.

This clone was observed a single time. The chain is built from TRBV7-8 and TRBJ2-5; D assignment may be TRBD1 or TRBD2 (5 bases each). The V and J ends lost 8 bases and 5 bases respectively, with 15 bases between them. Germline V lookup: CDR1 SGHVS, CDR2 FQNEAQ. The CDR3 length is 13 residues. The CDR3 DNA sequence: TGTGCCAGCTGTGGGGACCCGGGGGAGACCCAGTACTTC. It is translated as CASCGDPGETQYF.

The chain carries TRBV7-9 and TRBJ2-1; D uncertain. This CDR3 region has 12 residues. V was cut by 7 bases and J by 8 bases, with 12 bases left in between. Germline V gives CDR1 SEHNR, CDR2 FQNEAQ (reference sequence). The DNA for the CDR3 is TGTGCCAGCACCACACGTTGGGATGAGCAGTTCTTC. This sequence encodes CASTTRWDEQFF.